Only a few counts were recorded for the clone carrying this T cell receptor (beta chain). Its target is unknown. It was with unique molecular identifiers that the TCRbeta library was prepared. TCRdb re-analysed the PCR reads in MiXCR, keeping a single row per CDR3 protein. The table has about 200,000 distinct CDR3 sequences, 6.6% seen once. The data were taken from a study of T-cell reconstitution after alpha-beta-depleted transplantation in children. Study-wide findings and caveats: Diversity and T-cell counts at one year after transplant derived mostly from new T cells.

Germline V gene data show CDR1 as MNHEY and CDR2 as SVGEGT. The CDR3 loop spans 16 amino acids. V gave up 2 bases and J gave up 2 bases; unmatched junction bases: 4. The chain links TRBV6-2 or TRBV6-3 to TRBJ2-7, with TRBD2 matching over 12 bases. The sequences come from PBMCs, collected before TCRalphabeta/CD19-depleted stem cell transplant. The TCR comes from a boy aged 2 to 10 with acute lymphoblastic leukemia, due to receive a stem cell transplant. CDR3 in DNA: TGTGCCAGCAGTTACGCTAGCGGGAGGGCGACCTACGAGCAGTACTTC. It codes for CASSYASGRATYEQYF.